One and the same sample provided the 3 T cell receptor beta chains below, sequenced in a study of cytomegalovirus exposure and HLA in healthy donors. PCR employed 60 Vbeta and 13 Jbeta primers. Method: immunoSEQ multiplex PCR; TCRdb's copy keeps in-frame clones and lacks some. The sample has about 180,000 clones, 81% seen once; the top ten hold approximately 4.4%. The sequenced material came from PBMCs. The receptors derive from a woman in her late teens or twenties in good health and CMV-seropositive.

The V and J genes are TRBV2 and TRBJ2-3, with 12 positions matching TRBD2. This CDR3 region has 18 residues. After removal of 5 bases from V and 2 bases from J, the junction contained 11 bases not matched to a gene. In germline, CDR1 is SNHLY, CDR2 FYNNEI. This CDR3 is CASSFRRTSGDHTDTQYF. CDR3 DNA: TGTGCCAGCAGTTTCCGCAGGACTAGCGGGGATCACACAGATACGCAGTATTTT.

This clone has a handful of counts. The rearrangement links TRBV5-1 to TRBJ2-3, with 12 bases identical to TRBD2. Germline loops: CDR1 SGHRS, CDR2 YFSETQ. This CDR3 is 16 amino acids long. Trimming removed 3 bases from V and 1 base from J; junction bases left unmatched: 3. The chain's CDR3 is CASSWRLAGGTDTQYF. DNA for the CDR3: TGCGCCAGCAGCTGGAGACTAGCGGGGGGCACAGATACGCAGTATTTT. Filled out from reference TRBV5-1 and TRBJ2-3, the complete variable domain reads KAGVTQTPRYLIKTRGQQVTLSCSPISGHRSVSWYQQTPGQGLQFLFEYFSETQRNKGNFPGRFSGRQFSNSRSEMNVSTLELGDSALYLCASSWRLAGGTDTQYFGPGTRLTVL.

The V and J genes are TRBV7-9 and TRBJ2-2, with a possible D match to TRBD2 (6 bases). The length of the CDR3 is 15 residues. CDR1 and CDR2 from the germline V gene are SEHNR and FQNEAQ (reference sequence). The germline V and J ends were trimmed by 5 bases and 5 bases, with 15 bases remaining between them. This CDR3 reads CASSPKRVGTGELFF. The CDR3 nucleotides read TGTGCCAGCAGCCCAAAGCGGGTCGGGACCGGGGAGCTGTTTTTT.